Shown below are 18 T cell receptor beta chains from a single sample sequenced in a study of vaccination effects on CD4 cells after COVID-19. Antigen-specific CD4+ T cells were expanded with viral peptide pools in the ViraFEST assay before sequencing. The culture ran for 10 days before CD4+ T cells were isolated. Testing of the vaccine recipients showed negative nucleocapsid antibodies and no prior SARS-CoV-2 infection. These TCRs are of unknown antigen specificity. Method: immunoSEQ multiplex PCR; TCRdb's copy keeps in-frame clones and lacks some. The sample gives approximately 74,000 clones, about four fifths of which show up once; about 2.9% is in the top ten. The material sequenced was CD4+ T cells from PBMCs cultured with HCoV-NL63 spike peptides, taken before COVID-19 vaccination. Every receptor here comes from a human donor who received a COVID-19 vaccine.

This clone appeared a few times. The chain carries TRBV6-5 and TRBJ1-2, with TRBD1 as a possible D gene (6 bases). Trimming left V 2 bases short and J 2 bases short, with 9 bases between. The CDR3 extends over 14 amino acids. Germline V gene data show CDR1 as MNHEY and CDR2 as SVGAGI. CDR3 loop: CASSYDRRNYGYTF. The CDR3 coding sequence is TGTGCCAGCAGTTACGACAGGAGGAACTATGGCTACACCTTC.

This sequence joins TRBV29-1 and TRBJ1-2; TRBD1 might be the D (6 bases). V gave up 3 bases and J gave up 8 bases, with 16 bases separating them. This CDR3 is 13 amino acids long. CDR1 SQVTM and CDR2 ANQGSEA come from the germline V gene. CDR3 nucleotides: TGCAGCGTTGACGGGGGCACTTGGAGGGGCTACACCTTC. Translated, it gives CSVDGGTWRGYTF.

The rearrangement joins TRBV30 to TRBJ1-1; D call uncertain. V lost 3 bases to trimming and J lost 1 base, with 9 bases between them. Germline assignment: CDR1 GTSNPN and CDR2 SVGIG (reference sequence). This CDR3 region has 13 residues. The CDR3 reads CAWSPPENTEAFF. The DNA of the CDR3 is TGTGCCTGGAGCCCCCCAGAGAACACTGAAGCTTTCTTT.

J is TRBJ1-2 and V is TRBV2; TRBD1 matches at 11 bases. The CDR3 runs to 13 residues. Trimming removed 6 bases from V and 8 bases from J; junction bases left unmatched: 5. The V gene's germline CDR1 is SNHLY and CDR2 FYNNEI. In DNA, the CDR3 is TGTGCCAGCAGCGGACAGGGGGCCCGCGGCTACACCTTC. Its translation is CASSGQGARGYTF.

The CDR3 is CASSEAAASTDTQYF. Written as DNA, the CDR3 is TGTGCCAGCAGTGAAGCGGCAGCTAGCACAGATACGCAGTATTTT. This rearrangement joins TRBV6-1 to TRBJ2-3; D gene ambiguous. The germline gives CDR1 MNHNS, CDR2 SASEGT. The CDR3 loop spans 15 amino acids. Trimming pared 0 bases from V and 0 bases from J, leaving 7 bases between.

The CDR3 protein is CAWRRVNTEAFF. The CDR3 bases are TGTGCCTGGAGACGGGTGAACACTGAAGCTTTCTTT. The rearrangement joins TRBV30 to TRBJ1-1; D remains unclear. V lost 3 bases, J lost 0 bases, and 5 bases lay in between. From germline, CDR1 is GTSNPN and CDR2 SVGIG (reference sequence). This CDR3 has 12 residues.

This clone has a handful of counts. The rearrangement uses TRBV6-1 and TRBJ1-2; no firm D call. CDR3 length equals 16 residues. Germline V lookup: CDR1 MNHNS, CDR2 SASEGT. The ends were cut back, 0 bases at V and 8 bases at J, with 19 bases in the middle. The CDR3, as DNA: TGTGCCAGCAGTGAAGCGCTAGGGAGGGCAGGAGGAGGCTACACCTTC. Amino acids: CASSEALGRAGGGYTF.

Here the CDR3 DNA reads TGTGCGAGGACAGTCCTGAACACTGAAGCTTTCTTT. Translating gives CARTVLNTEAFF. The chain carries TRBV21-1 and TRBJ1-1; the table's D call of TRBD1 was not tested on the DNA. TRBV21-1 is recorded as a pseudogene. The length of the CDR3 is 12 residues.

The chain couples TRBV30 to TRBJ2-3; 8 nucleotides align to TRBD2. From germline, CDR1 is GTSNPN and CDR2 SVGIG (reference sequence). V gave up 8 bases and J gave up 1 base; unmatched junction bases: 5. The CDR3 length is 13 residues. CDR3 in amino acids: CAGELAGTDTQYF. In DNA, the CDR3 is TGTGCCGGAGAACTAGCGGGCACAGATACGCAGTATTTT.

The gene calls are TRBV7-3 and TRBJ1-1, with D possibly matching TRBD1 (6 bases). This CDR3 has 13 amino acids. Germline V gene sequence: CDR1 SGHTA, CDR2 FQGTGA. With 5 bases removed from V and 1 base from J, the gap between germline ends came to 8 bases. CDR3 nucleotide sequence: TGTGCCAGCAGCGGGGGACAGAACACTGAAGCTTTCTTT. The encoded protein is CASSGGQNTEAFF.

The chain employs TRBV6-6 and TRBJ1-5; D is unclear. Germline values: CDR1 MNHNY, CDR2 SVGAGI (reference sequence). CDR3 length equals 14 residues. V lost 6 bases to trimming and J lost 1 base, with 10 bases between them. CDR3 coding DNA: TGTGCCAGCAGCCTCAGGCCGAGCAATCAGCCCCAGCATTTT. Translating it yields CASSLRPSNQPQHF.

The V and J genes are TRBV9 and TRBJ2-2; D is possibly TRBD2 (6 bases). Germline V gene lookup returns CDR1 SGDLS and CDR2 YYNGEE. This CDR3 contains 14 residues. V lost 4 bases to trimming and J lost 4 bases, with 11 bases between them. DNA of the CDR3: TGTGCCAGCAGCCCGGGTAGCGGCACCGGGGAGCTGTTTTTT. This encodes CASSPGSGTGELFF.

There are a few counts of this clone. The rearrangement links TRBV3-1 (or the pseudogene TRBV3-2) to TRBJ1-6; D may be TRBD1 (5 bases). This CDR3 comprises 14 residues. V lost 6 bases, J lost 14 bases, and 20 bases lay in between. Germline V CDR1 and CDR2: LGHDT, YNNKEL (reference sequence). The CDR3 spells CASSPGTSDRTLHF. CDR3 DNA: TGTGCCAGCAGTCCCGGGACCTCAGATCGGACCCTCCACTTT.

In its sample, this clone was seen a few times. V is TRBV19 and J is TRBJ1-2; D is possibly TRBD1 (6 bases). V was shortened by 1 base and J by 0 bases, with 15 bases between the two germline ends. In germline, CDR1 is LNHDA, CDR2 SQIVND (reference sequence). The CDR3 contains 17 residues. CDR3 coding DNA: TGTGCCAGTAGTATAGTCCGGACAGCCTCTTCTAACTATGGCTACACCTTC. Protein product: CASSIVRTASSNYGYTF.

Only a few counts were recorded for this clone. V and J are TRBV30 and TRBJ1-2; 9 positions agree with TRBD1. The length of the CDR3 is 12 residues. Germline CDR1 GTSNPN, CDR2 SVGIG (reference sequence). J was trimmed by 8 bases and V by 4 bases; bases with no gene match: 5. CDR3: CAWTTGGGGYTF. For the CDR3, the DNA is TGTGCCTGGACTACAGGGGGCGGGGGCTACACCTTC.

The chain employs TRBV11-2 and TRBJ2-2; D is possibly TRBD2 (5 bases). The CDR3 contains 15 residues. The ends were cut back, 5 bases at V and 0 bases at J, with 10 bases in the middle. Germline CDR1 is SGHAT and CDR2 is FQNNGV. CDR3 coding DNA: TGTGCCAGCAGCAGGGAGAGATCGAACACCGGGGAGCTGTTTTTT. This translates into CASSRERSNTGELFF.

The V call is TRBV20-1, the J call TRBJ2-7; 8 bases fit TRBD1. CDR3 length: 14 residues. Germline CDR1 DFQATT, CDR2 SNEGSKA (reference sequence). V gave up 3 bases and J gave up 6 bases; unmatched junction bases: 10. DNA of the CDR3: TGCAGTGCTAGTTCGGGCAGGGGGCCTCTCGAGCAGTACGTC. Protein sequence: CSASSGRGPLEQYV.

The rearrangement joins TRBV6-1 to TRBJ2-5; TRBD2 agrees at 7 bases. Losses at the gene ends were 0 bases for V and 4 bases for J; bases not matched to a gene: 14. Germline CDR1 reads MNHNS; CDR2 reads SASEGT. CDR3 length: 18 amino acids. The CDR3 DNA follows: TGTGCCAGCAGTGAAGCTCCCTGGGGAGGGGAGAGGGGAGAGACCCAGTACTTC. Translated: CASSEAPWGGERGETQYF.